The 16 T cell receptor beta chains presented below share a single source sample, sequenced in a study of T cell changes during pregnancy in multiple sclerosis. Profiling relied on immunoSEQ multiplex PCR, and the TCRdb table lists in-frame clones only, not all of them. The sample consists of fewer than 90,000 clones, about 93% of them appearing once. This material consisted of peripheral blood, taken after pregnancy. These TCRs come from a female donor in good health, enrolled as a control in a pregnancy study.

J is TRBJ1-2 and V is TRBV11-3, with a weak D call TRBD1 (6 bases). CDR3 length equals 14 residues. Germline V gene data show CDR1 as SGHNT and CDR2 as YENEEA. Trimming stripped 5 bases from V and 7 bases from J, with 17 bases between. The DNA of the CDR3 is TGTGCCAGCAGCCAGTCGGGGGGCCGGGGTGGCTACACCTTC. Residues: CASSQSGGRGGYTF.

The V gene is TRBV30, the J gene TRBJ2-2; 7 nucleotides line up with TRBD1. Per germline, CDR1 GTSNPN and CDR2 SVGIG (reference sequence). Losses at the gene ends were 2 bases for V and 6 bases for J; bases not matched to a gene: 9. This CDR3 is 15 amino acids long. CDR3 sequence (DNA): TGTGCCTGGAGTCCGACAGGGAATAGCGCCGGGGAGCTGTTTTTT. Residues: CAWSPTGNSAGELFF.

CDR3 in amino acids: CASSGLAGGYEQYF. DNA of the CDR3: TGCGCCAGCAGCGGGCTAGCGGGAGGGTACGAGCAGTACTTC. The chain joins TRBV5-1 to TRBJ2-7, with 12 bases that match TRBD2. Trimming cost V 4 bases and J 4 bases; bases outside gene matches: 3. CDR1 and CDR2 from the germline V gene are SGHRS and YFSETQ. The CDR3 runs to 14 residues.

This clone was detected once. The chain carries TRBV27 and TRBJ2-7; D gene unclear. The CDR3 spans 13 residues. Trimming shortened V by 4 bases and J by 7 bases, and 14 bases separated the two germline ends. Germline-derived CDR1 and CDR2 are MNHEY and SMNVEV (reference sequence). For the CDR3, the DNA is TGTGCCAGCAGTTCCATAGCCCGAGCGGAGCAGTACTTC. It is translated as CASSSIARAEQYF.

The chain recombines TRBV6-1 with TRBJ1-5, with 10 bases lining up with TRBD1. This CDR3 is 18 amino acids long. V lost 0 bases to trimming and J lost 7 bases; unmatched junction nucleotides: 12. Per germline, CDR1 MNHNS and CDR2 SASEGT. This CDR3 is CASSEARGTGAWGQPQHF. The CDR3 DNA sequence: TGTGCCAGCAGTGAAGCGCGGGGGACAGGGGCATGGGGACAGCCCCAGCATTTT.

Comment on this clone: Sequence at one end of the junction differs from germline and may be a read error. The rearrangement links TRBV7-7 to TRBJ2-5, with 9 positions matching TRBD1. Germline CDR1 is SSHAT and CDR2 is FNYEAQ (reference sequence). This CDR3 contains 15 residues. The CDR3 sequence is CASSFGTGKKETQYF. The DNA of the CDR3 is TGTGCTAGCAGCTTCGGGACAGGGAAGAAAGAGACCCAGTACTTC. Filled out from reference TRBV7-7 and TRBJ2-5, the complete variable domain reads GAGVSQSPRYKVTKRGQDVTLRCDPISSHATLYWYQQALGQGPEFLTYFNYEAQPDKSGLPSDRFSAERPEGSISTLTIQRTEQRDSAMYRCASSFGTGKKETQYFGPGTRLLVL.

The chain links TRBV18 to TRBJ2-7, with 12 bases aligning to TRBD1. CDR3 length: 15 amino acids. V dropped 2 bases and J dropped 5; count of bases not matched to a gene: 4. Germline V gene sequence: CDR1 KGHSH, CDR2 LQKENI. CDR3 in amino acids: CASSPLGTGGHEQYF. The CDR3 coding sequence is TGTGCCAGCTCACCATTAGGGACAGGGGGCCACGAGCAGTACTTC.

The chain has TRBV19 and TRBJ1-5, with TRBD1 matching over 11 bases. The CDR3 contains 12 residues. In germline, CDR1 is LNHDA, CDR2 SQIVND (reference sequence). The trim removed 9 bases at V and 11 bases at J, leaving 6 bases unmatched. CDR3 bases: TGTGCCAGCGGACAGGGGGCCGCAGCCCAGCATTTT. It specifies CASGQGAAAQHF.

The genes are TRBV19 and TRBJ2-2; possibly TRBD1 for D (8 bases). V lost 5 bases, J lost 3 bases, and 19 bases lay in between. The CDR3 contains 17 residues. Germline loops: CDR1 LNHDA, CDR2 SQIVND (reference sequence). The CDR3 DNA is TGTGCCAGTAGTGTGGGGGGGGACAGGCGAGACACCGGGGAGCTGTTTTTT. Translated, it gives CASSVGGDRRDTGELFF.

The chain couples TRBV6-5 to TRBJ2-1; possible D gene TRBD2, 6 bases. CDR3 size: 11 residues. The germline V gene has CDR1 MNHEY and CDR2 SVGAGI. The ends were cut back, 8 bases at V and 6 bases at J, with 8 bases in the middle. DNA for the CDR3: TGTGCCAGCTTCGGGGGCAATGAGCAGTTCTTC. Amino acid sequence: CASFGGNEQFF.

This sequence joins TRBV9 and TRBJ2-3; perhaps TRBD2 as D (6 bases). V was clipped by 4 bases and J by 5 bases, with 17 bases between them. The CDR3 length is 15 residues. Germline loops: CDR1 SGDLS, CDR2 YYNGEE. CDR3 amino acids: CASSPGLAGVDTQYF. Written as DNA, the CDR3 is TGTGCCAGCAGCCCGGGACTTGCGGGCGTAGATACGCAGTATTTT.

This chain uses TRBV7-2 with TRBJ2-3; 13 bases match TRBD2. The CDR3 has 16 residues. Germline lookup yields CDR1 SGHTA and CDR2 FQGNSA. V lost 1 base, J lost 6 bases, and 4 bases stayed unmatched. The CDR3 DNA sequence: TGTGCCAGCAGCTTAGGGACTAGCGGGAGTATGGATACGCAGTATTTT. Translated: CASSLGTSGSMDTQYF.

This chain uses TRBV5-6 with TRBJ2-1; a possible D gene is TRBD2 (5 bases). CDR1 is SGHDT and CDR2 is YYEEEE in the germline V gene. V was clipped by 5 bases and J by 0 bases, with 12 bases between them. This CDR3 is built from 15 residues. The CDR3 nucleotides are TGTGCCAGCAGGACGGGATTCTACTCCTACAATGAGCAGTTCTTC. Protein sequence: CASRTGFYSYNEQFF.

V and J are TRBV28 and TRBJ1-2, with D tentatively TRBD1 (5 bases). The CDR3 consists of 15 residues. V lost 8 bases and J 9 bases, leaving 25 bases between the germline ends. Germline-derived CDR1 and CDR2 are MDHEN and SYDVKM. Written as DNA, the CDR3 is TGTGCCAGCCACCCAAAAGGGTTGGGGCGCAGGAGCTACACCTTC. It encodes CASHPKGLGRRSYTF.

This clone has a single count. The chain carries TRBV29-1 and TRBJ2-7; D gene uncertain. V was trimmed by 0 bases and J by 0 bases, leaving 6 bases between them. The CDR3 consists of 13 residues. The germline V gene has CDR1 SQVTM and CDR2 ANQGSEA. CDR3 sequence: CSVEDSNSYEQYF. The CDR3 DNA reads as TGCAGCGTTGAAGATTCCAACTCCTACGAGCAGTACTTC.

V gene TRBV7-9 combines with J gene TRBJ2-7; 10 nucleotides align to TRBD1. Per germline, CDR1 SEHNR and CDR2 FQNEAQ (reference sequence). The CDR3 runs 15 residues. J gave up 3 bases and V 5 bases, and 7 bases lay outside the gene matches. The CDR3 is CASSTTGTGVYEQYF. The CDR3 DNA reads as TGTGCCAGCAGCACAACCGGGACAGGGGTCTACGAGCAGTACTTC.